One sample yielded the 11 T cell receptor beta chains listed below, sequenced in a study of beta chain features in type 1 diabetes. The sequenced template was cDNA made from the entire isolated RNA. Libraries were prepared by immunoSEQ multiplex PCR; TCRdb keeps only in-frame clonotypes and omits some of them. Seen here are 900,000 or so clones, roughly a sixth observed once, and the top ten hold around 0.02%. Sequencing input: naive CD4+ T cells from blood. All receptors come from a young woman in good health.

The chain links TRBV27 to TRBJ2-1; D is ambiguous. Germline values: CDR1 MNHEY, CDR2 SMNVEV (reference sequence). V shed 9 bases and J shed 0 bases, with 15 bases lying between them. The CDR3 is 15 amino acids. The CDR3 DNA reads as TGTGCCAGTAGAAGGAACCCGAGCTCCTACAATGAGCAGTTCTTC. Residues: CASRRNPSSYNEQFF.

The chain combines TRBV4-3 with TRBJ1-5; D perhaps matches TRBD1 (5 bases). V lost 0 bases and J lost 4, with 13 bases in between. The V gene's germline CDR1 is LGHNA and CDR2 YSLEER. This CDR3 has 16 residues. This CDR3 reads CASSQDFRQRNQPQHF. The CDR3 coding sequence is TGCGCCAGCAGCCAAGATTTCCGACAGAGGAATCAGCCCCAGCATTTT.

The chain joins TRBV7-9 to TRBJ2-1; D is ambiguous. The CDR3 covers 14 residues. Germline-derived CDR1 and CDR2 are SEHNR and FQNEAQ (reference sequence). V lost 2 bases to trimming and J lost 9 bases, with 14 bases between them. The CDR3 DNA reads TGTGCCAGCAGCTTATATTCCTCTGGGGTTGAGCAGTTCTTC. Translation: CASSLYSSGVEQFF.

The chain's CDR3 is CASSLWRDSGANVLTF. In DNA form, the CDR3 reads TGTGCCAGCAGCTTATGGCGGGACTCTGGGGCCAACGTCCTGACTTTC. The chain combines TRBV7-9 with TRBJ2-6; the D gene is possibly TRBD2 (6 bases). V was clipped by 2 bases and J by 0 bases, with 8 bases between them. The CDR3 loop spans 16 amino acids. From germline, CDR1 is SEHNR and CDR2 FQNEAQ (reference sequence).

V is TRBV6-5 and J is TRBJ1-2; 7 bases agree with TRBD1. CDR3 length: 13 residues. Germline CDR1 reads MNHEY; CDR2 reads SVGAGI. J lost 4 bases, V lost 5 bases, and 4 bases had no gene match. The CDR3 nucleotides are TGTGCCAGCAGTCTCCGGGACAGCTATGGCTACACCTTC. Residues: CASSLRDSYGYTF.

A few counts support this clone. The chain couples TRBV5-4 to TRBJ2-1; no clear D. V lost 4 bases, J lost 8 bases, and 13 bases lay in between. This CDR3 contains 13 residues. The germline CDR1 and CDR2 sequences are SGHNT and YYREEE (reference sequence). CDR3 region: CASSPETPYEQFF. In DNA form, the CDR3 reads TGTGCCAGCAGCCCGGAGACGCCATATGAGCAGTTCTTC.

The rearrangement uses TRBV18 and TRBJ2-7; D gene ambiguous. This CDR3 is built from 14 residues. From germline, CDR1 is KGHSH and CDR2 LQKENI. V lost 4 bases and J 3 bases, leaving 13 bases between the germline ends. CDR3 in DNA: TGTGCCAGCTCACGACGACCGGTGGGCTACGAGCAGTACTTC. Protein product: CASSRRPVGYEQYF.

V gene TRBV15 combines with J gene TRBJ2-1; D gene unclear. The CDR3 extends over 14 amino acids. Looked up from germline, CDR1 is LNHNV and CDR2 is YYDKDF (reference sequence). V gave up 1 base and J gave up 8 bases, with 12 bases separating them. The CDR3 sequence is CATSRGKGPHEQFF. CDR3 nucleotides: TGTGCCACCAGCAGAGGAAAGGGCCCTCATGAGCAGTTCTTC.

The V gene is TRBV7-9, the J gene TRBJ2-1; the D is unclear. The CDR3 length is 13 residues. The V and J ends lost 1 base and 4 bases respectively, with 5 bases between them. Germline V gives CDR1 SEHNR, CDR2 FQNEAQ (reference sequence). The CDR3 loop reads CASSLVEYNEQFF. The DNA for the CDR3 is TGTGCCAGCAGCTTAGTAGAGTACAATGAGCAGTTCTTC.

This clone appeared a few times. The J gene is TRBJ2-1, the V gene TRBV29-1, with 8 bases fitting TRBD2. This CDR3 comprises 17 residues. Germline assignment: CDR1 SQVTM and CDR2 ANQGSEA. V shed 3 bases and J 7 bases; nucleotides not matched to a gene: 17. The CDR3 loop is CSVDPFGGRYQGNEQFF. The CDR3 bases are TGCAGCGTTGATCCTTTCGGCGGGAGGTATCAAGGTAATGAGCAGTTCTTC.

This clone came up a few times. V gene TRBV18 combines with J gene TRBJ1-3; D remains ambiguous. The CDR3 is made up of 14 amino acids. Per germline, CDR1 KGHSH and CDR2 LQKENI. V lost 3 bases, J lost 3 bases, and 9 bases lay in between. CDR3 residues: CASSPVDVGNTIYF. The CDR3 bases are TGTGCCAGCTCACCGGTAGACGTTGGAAACACCATATATTTT.